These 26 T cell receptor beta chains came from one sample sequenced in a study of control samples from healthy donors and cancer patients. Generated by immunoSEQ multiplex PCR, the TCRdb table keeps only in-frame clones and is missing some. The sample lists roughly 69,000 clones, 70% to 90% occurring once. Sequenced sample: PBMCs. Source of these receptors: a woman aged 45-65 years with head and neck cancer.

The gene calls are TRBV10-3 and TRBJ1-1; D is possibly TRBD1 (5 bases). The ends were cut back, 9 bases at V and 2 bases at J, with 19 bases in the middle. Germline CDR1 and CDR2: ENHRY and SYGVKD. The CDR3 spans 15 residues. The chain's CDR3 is CAIQRGSMSNTEAFF. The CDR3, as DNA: TGTGCCATTCAACGGGGCTCTATGAGTAACACTGAAGCTTTCTTT.

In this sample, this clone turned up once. The CDR3: CASRGTGPRGHYSNQPQHF. CDR3 in DNA: TGTGCCAGCAGGGGGACAGGGCCGAGGGGCCACTATAGCAATCAGCCCCAGCATTTT. This rearrangement joins TRBV2 to TRBJ1-5; 9 nucleotides agree with TRBD1. After removal of 6 bases from V and 0 bases from J, the junction contained 15 bases not matched to a gene. CDR3 length: 19 residues. Germline-derived CDR1 and CDR2 are SNHLY and FYNNEI.

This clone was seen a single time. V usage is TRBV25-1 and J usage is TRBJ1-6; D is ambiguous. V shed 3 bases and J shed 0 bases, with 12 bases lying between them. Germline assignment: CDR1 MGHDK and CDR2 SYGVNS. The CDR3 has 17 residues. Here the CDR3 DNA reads TGTGCCAGCAGTGAGTCTAGAGGTAGCTCCTATAATTCACCCCTCCACTTT. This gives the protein CASSESRGSSYNSPLHF.

CDR3 coding DNA: TGTGCCAGCAGTCGGGACAGCACTGAAGCTTTCTTT. It encodes CASSRDSTEAFF. The chain combines TRBV12-3 or TRBV12-4 with TRBJ1-1, with 7 bases fitting TRBD1. Trimming removed 5 bases from V and 4 bases from J; junction bases left unmatched: 1. The CDR3 length is 12 residues.

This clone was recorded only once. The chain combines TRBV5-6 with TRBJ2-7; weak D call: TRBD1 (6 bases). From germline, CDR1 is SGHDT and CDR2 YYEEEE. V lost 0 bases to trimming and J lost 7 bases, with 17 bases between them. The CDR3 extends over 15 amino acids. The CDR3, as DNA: TGTGCCAGCAGCTTGGTGACAGGAGCCTTTAGGGAGCAGTACTTC. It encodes CASSLVTGAFREQYF.

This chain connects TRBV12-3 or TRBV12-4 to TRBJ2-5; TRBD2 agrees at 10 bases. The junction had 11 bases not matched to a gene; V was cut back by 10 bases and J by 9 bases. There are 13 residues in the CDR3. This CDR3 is CATTSGATGAQYF. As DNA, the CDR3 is TGTGCCACCACTAGCGGGGCAACCGGGGCCCAGTACTTC.

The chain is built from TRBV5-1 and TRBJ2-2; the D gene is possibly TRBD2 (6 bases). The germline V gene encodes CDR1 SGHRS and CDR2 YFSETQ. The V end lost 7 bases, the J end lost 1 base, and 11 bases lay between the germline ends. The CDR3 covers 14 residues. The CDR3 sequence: CASAGTLNTGELFF. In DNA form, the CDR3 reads TGCGCCAGCGCCGGGACTTTGAACACCGGGGAGCTGTTTTTT.

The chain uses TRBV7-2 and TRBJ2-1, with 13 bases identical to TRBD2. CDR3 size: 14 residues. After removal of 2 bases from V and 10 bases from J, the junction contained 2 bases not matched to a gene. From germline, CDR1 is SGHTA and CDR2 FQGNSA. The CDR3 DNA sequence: TGTGCCAGCAGCTTAAGACTAGCGGGGGGAGAGCAGTTCTTC. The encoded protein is CASSLRLAGGEQFF.

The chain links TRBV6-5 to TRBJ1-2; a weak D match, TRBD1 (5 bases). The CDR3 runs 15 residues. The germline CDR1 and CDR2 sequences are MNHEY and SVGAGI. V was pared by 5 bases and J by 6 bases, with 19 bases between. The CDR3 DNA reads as TGTGCCAGCAGTCTAGGAGCAGGGAGAGAGGATGGCTACACCTTC. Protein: CASSLGAGREDGYTF.

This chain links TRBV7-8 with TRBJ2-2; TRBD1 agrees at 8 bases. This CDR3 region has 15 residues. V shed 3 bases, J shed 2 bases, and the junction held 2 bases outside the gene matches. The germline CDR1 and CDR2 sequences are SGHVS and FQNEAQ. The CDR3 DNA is TGTGCCAGCAGCTTTCAGGGGGCCAACACCGGGGAGCTGTTTTTT. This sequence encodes CASSFQGANTGELFF.

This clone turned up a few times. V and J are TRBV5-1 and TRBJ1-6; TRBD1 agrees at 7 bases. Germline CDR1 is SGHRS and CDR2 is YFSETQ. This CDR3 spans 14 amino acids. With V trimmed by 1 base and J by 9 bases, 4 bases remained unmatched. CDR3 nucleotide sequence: TGCGCCAGCAGCTTGAGACAGGGTGGTTCACCCCTCCACTTT. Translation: CASSLRQGGSPLHF.

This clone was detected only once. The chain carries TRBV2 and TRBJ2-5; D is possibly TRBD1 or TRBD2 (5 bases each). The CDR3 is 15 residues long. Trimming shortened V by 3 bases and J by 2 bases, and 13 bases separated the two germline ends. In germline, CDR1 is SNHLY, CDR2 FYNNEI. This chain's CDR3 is CASSDGGTAQETQYF. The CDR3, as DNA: TGTGCCAGCAGTGATGGTGGGACCGCTCAAGAGACCCAGTACTTC.

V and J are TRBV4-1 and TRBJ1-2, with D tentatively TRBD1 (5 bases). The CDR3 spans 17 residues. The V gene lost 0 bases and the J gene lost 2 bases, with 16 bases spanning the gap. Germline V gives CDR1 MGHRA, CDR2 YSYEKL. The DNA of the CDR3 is TGCGCCAGCAGCCAAGAGAGATCGGCTCAGGGCAACTATGGCTACACCTTC. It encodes CASSQERSAQGNYGYTF.

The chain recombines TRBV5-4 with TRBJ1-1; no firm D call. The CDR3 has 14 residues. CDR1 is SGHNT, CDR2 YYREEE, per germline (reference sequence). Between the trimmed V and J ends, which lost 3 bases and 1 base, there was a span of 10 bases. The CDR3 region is CASSSPGRNTEAFF. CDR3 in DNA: TGTGCCAGCAGCTCCCCCGGGAGGAACACTGAAGCTTTCTTT.

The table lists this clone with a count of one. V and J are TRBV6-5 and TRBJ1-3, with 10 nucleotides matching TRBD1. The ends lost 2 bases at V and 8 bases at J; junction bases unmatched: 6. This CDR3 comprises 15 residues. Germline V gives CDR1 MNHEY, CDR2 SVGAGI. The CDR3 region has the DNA TGTGCCAGCAGTTACGGGACAGGGGTCGTAGACACCATATATTTT. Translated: CASSYGTGVVDTIYF.

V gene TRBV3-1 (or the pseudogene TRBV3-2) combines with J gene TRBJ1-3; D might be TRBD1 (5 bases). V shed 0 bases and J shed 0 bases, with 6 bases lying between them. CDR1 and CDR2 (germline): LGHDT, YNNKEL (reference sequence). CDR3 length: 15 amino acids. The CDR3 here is CASSQDQGSGNTIYF. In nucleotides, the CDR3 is TGTGCCAGCAGCCAAGACCAGGGCTCTGGAAACACCATATATTTT.

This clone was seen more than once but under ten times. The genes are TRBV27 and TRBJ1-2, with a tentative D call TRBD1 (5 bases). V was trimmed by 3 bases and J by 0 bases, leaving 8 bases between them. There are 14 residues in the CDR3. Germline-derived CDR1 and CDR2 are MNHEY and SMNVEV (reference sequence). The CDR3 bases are TGTGCCAGCAGTTTCGGGGGGACTAACTATGGCTACACCTTC. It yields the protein CASSFGGTNYGYTF.

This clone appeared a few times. CDR3 sequence reads: CASSLSEVLLRSPLHF. The CDR3 nucleotides read TGTGCCAGCAGTTTATCGGAGGTGCTATTGCGTTCACCCCTCCACTTT. The chain employs TRBV28 and TRBJ1-6; D unclear. The CDR3 is 16 residues long. V was trimmed by 1 base and J by 9 bases, leaving 16 bases between them. Germline assignment: CDR1 MDHEN and CDR2 SYDVKM.

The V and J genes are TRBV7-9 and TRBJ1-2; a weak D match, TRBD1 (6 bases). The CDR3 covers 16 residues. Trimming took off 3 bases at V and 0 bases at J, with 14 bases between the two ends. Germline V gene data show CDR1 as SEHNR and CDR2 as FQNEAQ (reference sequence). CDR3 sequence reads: CASSFSGTPTNYGYTF. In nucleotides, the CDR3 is TGTGCCAGCAGCTTCTCCGGGACACCAACTAACTATGGCTACACCTTC.

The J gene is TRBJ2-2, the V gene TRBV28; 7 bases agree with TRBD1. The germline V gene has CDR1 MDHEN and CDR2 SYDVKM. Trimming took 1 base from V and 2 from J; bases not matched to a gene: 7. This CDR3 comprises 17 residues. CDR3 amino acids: CASSLFRDSLNTGELFF. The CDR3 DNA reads TGTGCCAGCAGTTTATTTCGGGACAGCCTTAACACCGGGGAGCTGTTTTTT.

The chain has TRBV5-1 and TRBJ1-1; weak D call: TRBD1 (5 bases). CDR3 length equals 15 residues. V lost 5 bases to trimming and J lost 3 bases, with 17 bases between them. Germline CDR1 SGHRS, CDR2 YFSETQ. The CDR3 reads CASRSVGRGDTEAFF. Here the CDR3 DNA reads TGCGCCAGCAGGAGTGTGGGTCGGGGGGACACTGAAGCTTTCTTT.

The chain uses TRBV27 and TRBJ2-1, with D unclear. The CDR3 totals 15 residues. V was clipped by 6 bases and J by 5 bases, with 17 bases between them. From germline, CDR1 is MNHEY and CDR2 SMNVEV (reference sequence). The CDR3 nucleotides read TGTGCCAGCAGCCTCCGCTGGGGTTTCAACAATGAGCAGTTCTTC. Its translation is CASSLRWGFNNEQFF.

The CDR3 loop is CASSPPGASSYEQYF. The CDR3 bases are TGTGCCAGCAGCCCCCCGGGTGCGAGCTCCTACGAGCAGTACTTC. This sequence joins TRBV9 and TRBJ2-7; D gene unclear. The CDR3 extends over 15 amino acids. Trimming stripped 4 bases from V and 0 bases from J, with 14 bases between. Germline CDR1 SGDLS, CDR2 YYNGEE. The full variable domain, completed using reference TRBV9 and TRBJ2-7, is DSGVTQTPKHLITATGQRVTLRCSPRSGDLSVYWYQQSLDQGLQFLIQYYNGEERAKGNILERFSAQQFPDLHSELNLSSLELGDSALYFCASSPPGASSYEQYFGPGTRLTVT.

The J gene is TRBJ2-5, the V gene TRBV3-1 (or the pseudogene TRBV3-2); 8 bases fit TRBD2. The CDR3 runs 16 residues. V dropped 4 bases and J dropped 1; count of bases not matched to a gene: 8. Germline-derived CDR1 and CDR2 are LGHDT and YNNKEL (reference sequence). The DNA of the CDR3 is TGTGCCAGCAGCCCAACAGCGGGGGCCTTCCAAGAGACCCAGTACTTC. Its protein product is CASSPTAGAFQETQYF.

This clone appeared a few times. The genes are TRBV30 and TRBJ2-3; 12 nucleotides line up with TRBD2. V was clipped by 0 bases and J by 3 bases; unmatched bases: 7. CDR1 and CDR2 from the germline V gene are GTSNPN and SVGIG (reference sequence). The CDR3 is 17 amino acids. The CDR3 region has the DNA TGTGCCTGGAGTGTAACCCCGACTAGCGGGGGAACAGATACGCAGTATTTT. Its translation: CAWSVTPTSGGTDTQYF.

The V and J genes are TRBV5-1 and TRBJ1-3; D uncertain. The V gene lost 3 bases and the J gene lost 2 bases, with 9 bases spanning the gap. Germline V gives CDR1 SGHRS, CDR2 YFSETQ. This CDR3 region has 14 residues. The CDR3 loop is CASSSGSPGNTIYF. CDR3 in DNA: TGCGCCAGCAGCTCGGGAAGCCCTGGAAACACCATATATTTT.